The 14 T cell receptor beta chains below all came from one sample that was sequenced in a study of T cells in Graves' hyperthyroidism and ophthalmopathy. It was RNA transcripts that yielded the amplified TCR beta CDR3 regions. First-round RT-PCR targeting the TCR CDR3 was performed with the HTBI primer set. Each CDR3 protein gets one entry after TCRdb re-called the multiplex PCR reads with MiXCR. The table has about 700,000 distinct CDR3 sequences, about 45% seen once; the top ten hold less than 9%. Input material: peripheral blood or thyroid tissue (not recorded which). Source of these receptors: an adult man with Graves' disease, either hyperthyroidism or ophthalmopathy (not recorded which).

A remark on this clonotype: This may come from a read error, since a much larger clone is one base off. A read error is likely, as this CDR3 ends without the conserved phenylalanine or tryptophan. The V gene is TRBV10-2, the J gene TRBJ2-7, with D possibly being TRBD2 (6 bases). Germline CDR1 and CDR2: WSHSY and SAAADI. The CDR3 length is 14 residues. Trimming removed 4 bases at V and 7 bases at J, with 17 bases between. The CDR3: CASSGLPGLGEQYL. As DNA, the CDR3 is TGCGCCAGCAGTGGCTTACCGGGACTCGGGGAGCAGTACCTC.

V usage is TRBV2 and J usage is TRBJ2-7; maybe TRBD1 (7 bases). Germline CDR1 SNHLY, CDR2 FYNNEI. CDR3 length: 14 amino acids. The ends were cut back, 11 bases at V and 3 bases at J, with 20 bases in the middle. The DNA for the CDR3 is TGTGCCGCGGGACAGACGGGACAGCTCTACGAGCAGTACTTC. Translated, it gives CAAGQTGQLYEQYF. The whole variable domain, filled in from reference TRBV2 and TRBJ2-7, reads EPEVTQTPSHQVTQMGQEVILRCVPISNHLYFYWYRQILGQKVEFLVSFYNNEISEKSEIFDDQFSVERPDGSNFTLKIRSTKLEDSAMYFCAAGQTGQLYEQYFGPGTRLTVT.

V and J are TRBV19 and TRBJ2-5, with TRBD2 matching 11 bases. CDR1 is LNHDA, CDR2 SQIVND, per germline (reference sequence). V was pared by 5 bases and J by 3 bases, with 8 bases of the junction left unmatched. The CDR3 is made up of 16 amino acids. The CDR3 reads CASSFLGTSGEETQYF. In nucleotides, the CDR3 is TGTGCCAGTAGTTTTCTCGGGACTAGCGGAGAAGAGACCCAGTACTTC.

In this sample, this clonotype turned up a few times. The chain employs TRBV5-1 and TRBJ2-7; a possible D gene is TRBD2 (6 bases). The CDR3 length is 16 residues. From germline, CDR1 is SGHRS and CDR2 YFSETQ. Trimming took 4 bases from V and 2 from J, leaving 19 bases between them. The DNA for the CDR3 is TGCGCCAGCAGCCCCCTTGGTAGCGGTAAGCCCTACGAGCAGTACTTC. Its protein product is CASSPLGSGKPYEQYF.

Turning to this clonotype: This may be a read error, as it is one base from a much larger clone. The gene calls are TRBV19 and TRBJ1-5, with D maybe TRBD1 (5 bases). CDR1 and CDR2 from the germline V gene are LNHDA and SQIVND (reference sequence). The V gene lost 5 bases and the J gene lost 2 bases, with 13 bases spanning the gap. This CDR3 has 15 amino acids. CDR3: CASSQGVRGNQPQHF. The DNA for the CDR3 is TGTGCCAGTAGTCAGGGTGTTAGGGGCAATCAGCCCCAGCATTTT.

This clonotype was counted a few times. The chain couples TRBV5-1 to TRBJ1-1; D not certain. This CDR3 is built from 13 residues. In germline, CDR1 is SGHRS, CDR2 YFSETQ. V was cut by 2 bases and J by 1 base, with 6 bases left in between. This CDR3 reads CASSLSPNTEAFF. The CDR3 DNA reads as TGCGCCAGCAGCTTAAGTCCGAACACTGAAGCTTTCTTT.

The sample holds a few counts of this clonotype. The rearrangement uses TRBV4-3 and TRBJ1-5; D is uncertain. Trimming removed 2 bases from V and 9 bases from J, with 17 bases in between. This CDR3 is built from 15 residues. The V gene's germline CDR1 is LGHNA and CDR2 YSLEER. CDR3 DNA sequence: TGCGCCAGCAGCCAAACCGACACGGCTATAACGCCCCAGCATTTT. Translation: CASSQTDTAITPQHF.

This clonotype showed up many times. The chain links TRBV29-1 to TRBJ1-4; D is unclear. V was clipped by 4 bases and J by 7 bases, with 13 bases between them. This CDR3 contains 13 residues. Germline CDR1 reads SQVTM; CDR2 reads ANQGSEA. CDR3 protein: CSVGQRSFEKLFF. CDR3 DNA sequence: TGCAGCGTTGGGCAGAGGAGTTTTGAAAAACTGTTTTTT.

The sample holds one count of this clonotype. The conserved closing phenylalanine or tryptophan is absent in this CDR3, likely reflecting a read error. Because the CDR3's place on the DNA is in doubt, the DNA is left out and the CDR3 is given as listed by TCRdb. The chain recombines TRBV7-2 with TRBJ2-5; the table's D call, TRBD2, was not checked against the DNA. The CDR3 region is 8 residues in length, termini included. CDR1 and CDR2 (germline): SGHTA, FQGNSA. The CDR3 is CASSHLAG.

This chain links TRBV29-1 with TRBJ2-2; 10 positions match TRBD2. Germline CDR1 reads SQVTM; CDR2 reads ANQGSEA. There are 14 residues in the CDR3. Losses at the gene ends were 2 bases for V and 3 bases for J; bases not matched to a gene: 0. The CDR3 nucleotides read TGCAGCGTTGAACTAGCGGGAGACACCGGGGAGCTGTTTTTT. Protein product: CSVELAGDTGELFF.

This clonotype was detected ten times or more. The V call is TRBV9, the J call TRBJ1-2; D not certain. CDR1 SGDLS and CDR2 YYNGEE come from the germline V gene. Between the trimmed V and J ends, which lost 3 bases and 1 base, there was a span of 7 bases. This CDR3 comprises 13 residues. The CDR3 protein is CASSEFINYGYTF. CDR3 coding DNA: TGTGCCAGCAGCGAGTTTATTAACTATGGCTACACCTTC.

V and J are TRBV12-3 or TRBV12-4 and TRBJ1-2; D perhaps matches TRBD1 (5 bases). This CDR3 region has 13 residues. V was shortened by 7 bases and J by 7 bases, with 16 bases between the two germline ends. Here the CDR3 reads CASTDSPYVGYTF. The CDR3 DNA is TGTGCCAGCACAGACAGTCCTTATGTTGGCTACACCTTC.

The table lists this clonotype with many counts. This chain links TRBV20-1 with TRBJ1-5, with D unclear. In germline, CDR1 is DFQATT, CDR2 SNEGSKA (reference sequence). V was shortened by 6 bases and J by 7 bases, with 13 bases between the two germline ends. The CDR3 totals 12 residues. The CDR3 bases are TGCAGTGCCCAAGGGCCTCGGCAGCCCCAGCATTTT. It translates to CSAQGPRQPQHF.

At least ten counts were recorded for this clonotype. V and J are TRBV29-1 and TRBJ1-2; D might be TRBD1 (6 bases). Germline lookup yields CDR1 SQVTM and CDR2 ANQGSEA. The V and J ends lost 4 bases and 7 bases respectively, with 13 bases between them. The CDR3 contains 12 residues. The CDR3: CSVVAGAGGYTF. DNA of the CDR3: TGCAGCGTTGTGGCGGGGGCGGGTGGCTACACCTTC.